This T cell receptor beta chain was obtained from a study (dated by TCRdb to the mid-2010s). Receptor amplification or capture employed RT-PCR. The data were produced on an Illumina MiSeq. In TCRdb, the public reads were trimmed at Q25 with fastp and aligned with MiXCR, with productive beta chains retained. Under each unique CDR3 protein, matching rows form one entry showing the most common genes and DNA. The sample table lists about 700,000 distinct CDR3 sequences, 11% to 15% of them with a count of one. The ten biggest clones cover 3.6% of the sample. The CDR3 numbers 14 residues from cysteine through phenylalanine. Only the CDR3 region is kept as DNA, spanning 42 bases read in frame from base 1. V trim: 3 bases; J trim: 5 bases; unmatched bases: 1. Based on the germline V gene, the CDR1 and CDR2 sequences are KGHDR and SFDVKD. This clonotype has just a few counts. Its antigen target is currently unknown. Base qualities are missing; no much larger clone stands one base away.

The chain links TRBV24-1 with TRBJ1-5; TRBD1 aligns with 9 central bases. The clonotype was recovered from a female donor in good health, serving as a healthy control. The sequenced sample consisted of memory CD4+ T cells from blood. In nucleotide form, the sequence is TGTGCCACCAGTGATGGGACAGGGTATCAGCCCCAGCATTTT. Translated, this is CATSDGTGYQPQHF.